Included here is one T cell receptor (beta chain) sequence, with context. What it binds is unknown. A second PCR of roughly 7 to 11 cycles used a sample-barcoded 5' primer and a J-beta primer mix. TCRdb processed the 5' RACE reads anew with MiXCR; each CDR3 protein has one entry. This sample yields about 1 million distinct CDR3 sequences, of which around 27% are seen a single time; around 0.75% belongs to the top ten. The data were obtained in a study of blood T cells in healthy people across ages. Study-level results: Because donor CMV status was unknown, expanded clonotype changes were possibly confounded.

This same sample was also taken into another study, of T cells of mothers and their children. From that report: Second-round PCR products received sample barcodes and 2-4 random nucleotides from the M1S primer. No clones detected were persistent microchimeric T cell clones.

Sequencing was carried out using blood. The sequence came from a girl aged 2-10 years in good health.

CDR3 coding DNA: TGCAGTGCTACCACTAGCGGAGGTAGCACAGATACGCAGTATTTT. Protein product: CSATTSGGSTDTQYF. V and J are TRBV20-1 and TRBJ2-3; 8 bases are shared with TRBD2. The germline gives CDR1 DFQATT, CDR2 SNEGSKA (reference sequence). CDR3 size: 15 residues. The V and J ends lost 4 bases and 0 bases, in that order; junction bases with no gene match: 6.